The clone carrying this TCR delta chain was found a few times. The record originates from a study of gamma-delta chains in newborns, infants, children. On the study more broadly: Polyclonal expansion of innate γδ T cells after birth follows microbial exposure.

V was clipped by 0 bases and J by 1 base; unmatched bases: 20. Germline-derived CDR1 and CDR2 are TSWWSYY and QGS. This CDR3 has 23 residues. TCRdb re-called the reads using CATT. The sample shows fewer than 13,000 delta-chain clones, approximately 8.3% of them seen only once. This chain uses TRDV1 with TRDJ1; 13 nucleotides agree with TRDD3. Sequenced material: blood. The sequence was obtained from a child who was a newborn, infant or young child, either healthy, febrile or measles-vaccinated (not recorded which). In DNA form, the CDR3 reads TGTGCTCTTGGGGAACTTGTCCCTACTGCGTACTGGGGGATACGCGCCTTCACCGATAAACTCATCTTT. Translated, it gives CALGELVPTAYWGIRAFTDKLIF.